This T cell receptor beta chain derives from a study of T cell changes during pregnancy in multiple sclerosis. The germline V gene has CDR1 SGHAT and CDR2 FQNNGV. CDR3 size: 16 residues. With 2 bases clipped from V and 4 bases from J, the junction kept 11 bases outside the gene matches. Profiled with immunoSEQ multiplex PCR; TCRdb holds only in-frame clones, not every one. The sample consists of about 59,000 clones, roughly 95% of them appearing once. The TCR originated in a female donor with multiple sclerosis, enrolled in a pregnancy study. This specimen consisted of CD4+ T cells from peripheral blood mononuclear cells, obtained before pregnancy. V usage is TRBV11-2 and J usage is TRBJ2-7; 7 nucleotides match TRBD2. The CDR3 reads CASSLLRGRAGYEQYF. The CDR3 nucleotides read TGTGCCAGCAGCTTATTGCGTGGGAGGGCCGGTTACGAGCAGTACTTC. Complete variable domain (other parts from reference TRBV11-2 and TRBJ2-7): EAGVAQSPRYKIIEKRQSVAFWCNPISGHATLYWYQQILGQGPKLLIQFQNNGVVDDSQLPKDRFSAERLKGVDSTLKIQPAKLEDSAVYLCASSLLRGRAGYEQYFGPGTRLTVT.